This TCR beta chain was recovered during a study of Tregs in tolerant kidney transplant recipients. V lost 0 bases and J lost 5; bases outside the gene matches: 4. Looked up from germline, CDR1 is SGHRS and CDR2 is YFSETQ. The CDR3 runs 15 residues. TCRdb keeps only in-frame clones here, not all; method: immunoSEQ multiplex PCR. In the table there are some 240,000 clones, around 81% of which are singletons. Unstimulated Tregs (CD4+CD25+CD127-) and CD4+CD25- non-Tregs were sorted from PBMCs. Whole-study results and caveats: Findings come from small patient numbers and require larger validation. Tregs expanded with activated donor B cells seemed most donor-specific. This study did not directly address biological reproducibility.

Note on this clone: Its antigen remains unidentified.

The sequencing input was CD4+ T cells from blood. This TCR was sampled from a human donor in good health. The chain combines TRBV5-1 with TRBJ2-3; 9 bases are a match to TRBD2. The CDR3 coding sequence is TGCGCCAGCAGCTTGGCGCGGGGGGGCTTAGATACGCAGTATTTT. This codes for CASSLARGGLDTQYF.